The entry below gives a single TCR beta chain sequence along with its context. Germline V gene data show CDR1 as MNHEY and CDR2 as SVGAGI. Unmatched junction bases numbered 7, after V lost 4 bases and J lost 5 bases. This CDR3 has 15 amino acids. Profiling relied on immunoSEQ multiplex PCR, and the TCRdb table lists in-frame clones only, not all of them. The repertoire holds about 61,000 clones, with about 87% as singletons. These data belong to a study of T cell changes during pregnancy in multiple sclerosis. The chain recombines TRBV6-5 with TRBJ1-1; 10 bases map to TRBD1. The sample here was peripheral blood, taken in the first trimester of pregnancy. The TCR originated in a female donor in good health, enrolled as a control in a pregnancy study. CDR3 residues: CASSSRQGARTEAFF. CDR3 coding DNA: TGTGCCAGCAGTTCACGACAGGGGGCGCGAACTGAAGCTTTCTTT.